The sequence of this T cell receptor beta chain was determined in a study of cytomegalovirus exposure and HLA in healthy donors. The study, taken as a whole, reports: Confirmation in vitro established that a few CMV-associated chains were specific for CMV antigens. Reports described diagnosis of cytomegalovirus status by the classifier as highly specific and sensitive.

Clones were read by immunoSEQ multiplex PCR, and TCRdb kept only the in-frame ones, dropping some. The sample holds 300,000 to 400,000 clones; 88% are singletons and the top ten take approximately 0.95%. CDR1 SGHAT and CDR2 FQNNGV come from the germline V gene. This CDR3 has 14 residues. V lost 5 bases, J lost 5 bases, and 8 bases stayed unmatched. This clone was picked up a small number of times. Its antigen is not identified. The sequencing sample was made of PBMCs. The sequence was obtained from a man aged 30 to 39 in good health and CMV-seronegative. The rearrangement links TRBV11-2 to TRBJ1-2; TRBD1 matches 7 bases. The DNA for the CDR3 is TGTGCCAGCAGCCAAGACAGGGTGGGGTATGGCTACACCTTC. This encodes CASSQDRVGYGYTF.